These T cell receptor beta chains were read from a single sample in a study of T cell responses to AZD1222 COVID-19 vaccine. Repertoires were generated with immunoSEQ multiplex PCR, while TCRdb's copy carries only in-frame clones and drops some. The sample holds about 110,000 clones; roughly 85% are singletons and the top ten take approximately 4.8%. Sample: peripheral blood, taken 28 days after the second AZD1222 dose. These TCRs come from an adult who received the AZD1222 COVID-19 vaccine. Each CDR3 is given with its conserved first and last residue. A D gene is named only where the DNA matches it firmly. The size field is filled for only some rows; it gives once, few, many or a size class.

abundance	len	v_gene	j_gene	d_gene	CDR3aa	CDR3nt
NA	13	TRBV7-2	TRBJ2-5	TRBD2	CASSPWGGETQYF	TGTGCCAGCAGCCCCTGGGGGGGGGAGACCCAGTACTTC
NA	14	TRBV3-1/TRBV3-2	TRBJ1-1	NA	CASSQNVVGSEAFF	TGTGCCAGCAGCCAAAACGTGGTAGGGTCTGAAGCTTTCTTT
NA	13	TRBV5-1	TRBJ1-2	TRBD1	CASSLGTGDGYTF	TGCGCCAGCAGCCTCGGGACAGGGGATGGCTACACCTTC
NA	12	TRBV4-2	TRBJ1-2	NA	CASSQDQYGYTF	TGTGCCAGCAGCCAAGATCAATATGGCTACACCTTC
NA	13	TRBV6-5	TRBJ1-4	NA	CASSYGRGAKLFF	TGTGCCAGCAGTTACGGCAGGGGAGCGAAACTGTTTTTT
NA	16	TRBV7-6	TRBJ2-7	NA	CASSLVGPTSSYEQYF	TGTGCCAGCAGCTTAGTGGGACCGACGAGCTCCTACGAGCAGTACTTC
NA	14	TRBV25-1	TRBJ1-2	TRBD1	CASSEWGQTRGYTF	TGTGCCAGCAGTGAATGGGGACAGACGCGGGGCTACACCTTC
once	14	TRBV7-9	TRBJ1-2	NA	CASSLDMARSGYTF	TGTGCCAGCAGCTTAGATATGGCCCGTTCTGGCTACACCTTC
few	11	TRBV19	TRBJ2-7	NA	CASSIGNEQYF	TGTGCCAGTAGTATCGGCAACGAGCAGTACTTC
NA	14	TRBV28	TRBJ1-6	NA	CASVVRPANSPLHF	TGTGCCAGCGTTGTCCGGCCAGCTAATTCACCCCTCCACTTT
NA	14	TRBV18	TRBJ2-5	NA	CASSPGWGVETQYF	TGTGCCAGCTCACCAGGGTGGGGTGTGGAGACCCAGTACTTC
NA	15	TRBV4-1	TRBJ1-1	NA	CASSQVGRMNTEAFF	TGCGCCAGCAGCCAAGTGGGCAGGATGAACACTGAAGCTTTCTTT
NA	15	TRBV11-2	TRBJ2-7	TRBD1	CASSPFGDRDYEQYF	TGTGCCAGCAGCCCTTTTGGGGACAGGGATTACGAGCAGTACTTC
NA	14	TRBV7-8	TRBJ2-2	TRBD2	CASSWPSGDGELFF	TGTGCCAGCAGCTGGCCGAGCGGGGACGGGGAGCTGTTTTTT
NA	12	TRBV12-3/TRBV12-4	TRBJ1-2	NA	CASSLAASGYTF	TGTGCCAGCAGTTTAGCCGCCTCTGGCTACACCTTC
NA	15	TRBV6-6	TRBJ1-2	TRBD1	CASSNPGQGVLGYTF	TGTGCCAGCAGTAATCCGGGACAGGGAGTCCTAGGCTACACCTTC
NA	13	TRBV19	TRBJ1-3	NA	CATSGTLRNTIYF	TGTGCCACTTCCGGGACCCTGAGAAACACCATATATTTT
NA	18	TRBV30	TRBJ2-3	NA	CAWNPRGGRGSSTDTQYF	TGTGCCTGGAACCCGAGAGGGGGACGGGGCTCTAGCACAGATACGCAGTATTTT
NA	15	TRBV10-3	TRBJ2-1	TRBD2	CAISLAGGAYNEQFF	TGTGCCATCAGCCTAGCGGGGGGAGCTTACAATGAGCAGTTCTTC
NA	12	TRBV12-3/TRBV12-4	TRBJ2-7	TRBD1	CASGTGVYEQYF	TGTGCCAGCGGAACAGGGGTCTACGAGCAGTACTTC